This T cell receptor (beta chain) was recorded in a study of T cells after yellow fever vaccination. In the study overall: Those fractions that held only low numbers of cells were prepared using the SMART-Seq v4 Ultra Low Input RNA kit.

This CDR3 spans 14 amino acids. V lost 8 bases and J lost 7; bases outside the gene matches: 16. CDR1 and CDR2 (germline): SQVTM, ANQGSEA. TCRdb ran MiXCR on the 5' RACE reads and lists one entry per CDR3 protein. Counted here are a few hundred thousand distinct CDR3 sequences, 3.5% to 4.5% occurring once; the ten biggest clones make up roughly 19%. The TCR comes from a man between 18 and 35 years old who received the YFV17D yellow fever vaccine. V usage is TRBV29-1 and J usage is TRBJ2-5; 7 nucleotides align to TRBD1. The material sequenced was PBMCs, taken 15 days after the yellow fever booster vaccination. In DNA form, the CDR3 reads TGCAGCACCGGACAGGCGGTGGGGGAAGGGACCCAGTACTTC. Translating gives CSTGQAVGEGTQYF.